This T cell receptor (beta chain) derives from a study of blood T cells in healthy people across ages. The second PCR ran about 6 to 11 cycles with a sample-barcoded 5' primer and J-beta primers. Using its own MiXCR run on the 5' RACE reads, TCRdb lists one record per CDR3 protein. The sample lists some 1.5 million distinct CDR3 sequences, approximately 43% occurring once. The germline V gene has CDR1 SGHRS and CDR2 YFSETQ. V gave up 1 base and J gave up 0 bases, with 16 bases separating them. CDR3 size: 18 residues. The receptor's source is a woman aged 18-29 years in good health. Sequenced input: blood. This sequence joins TRBV5-1 and TRBJ2-2; possible D gene TRBD1, 6 bases. The CDR3 loop is CASSLSPGVIANTGELFF. In DNA form, the CDR3 reads TGCGCCAGCAGCTTGAGCCCAGGGGTTATCGCGAACACCGGGGAGCTGTTTTTT.